A single sample is the source of the 20 T cell receptor beta chains below, sequenced in a study of T cell responses to AZD1222 COVID-19 vaccine. The assay was immunoSEQ multiplex PCR, and TCRdb's table has in-frame clones only and misses some. Altogether about 200,000 clones are present, around 94% being singletons, with the ten largest covering approximately 4%. The sequencing here drew on peripheral blood, taken 28 days after the second dose of the MenACWY control vaccine. The receptors here all came from an adult who received the MenACWY meningococcal vaccine as a control.

This clone was detected only a few times. The CDR3 nucleotides are TGTGCCAGCAGTGTGGCAGGCACTAGCAATCAGCCCCAGCATTTT. It translates to CASSVAGTSNQPQHF. V usage is TRBV2 and J usage is TRBJ1-5; D call uncertain. The CDR3 contains 15 residues. Looked up from germline, CDR1 is SNHLY and CDR2 is FYNNEI. Deletions cut 4 bases from V and 0 bases from J, with 10 bases between.

This chain links TRBV3-1 (or the pseudogene TRBV3-2) with TRBJ2-5, with 10 bases that match TRBD2. V was clipped by 5 bases and J by 0 bases; unmatched bases: 6. In germline, CDR1 is LGHDT, CDR2 YNNKEL (reference sequence). The CDR3 extends over 16 amino acids. CDR3 sequence: CASSSGLAANQETQYF. CDR3 nucleotide sequence: TGTGCCAGCAGCTCCGGACTAGCGGCCAACCAAGAGACCCAGTACTTC.

The chain couples TRBV19 to TRBJ1-2; perhaps TRBD1 as D (5 bases). Trimming removed 5 bases from V and 4 bases from J, with 20 bases in between. The CDR3 spans 16 residues. CDR1 and CDR2 from the germline V gene are LNHDA and SQIVND (reference sequence). The CDR3 region has the DNA TGTGCCAGTAGTGCCCAGGAGGGGCCCTGGGGCTATGGCTACACCTTC. Translating it yields CASSAQEGPWGYGYTF.

The chain recombines TRBV29-1 with TRBJ2-2, with 10 bases lining up with TRBD1. Per the germline V gene, CDR1 is SQVTM and CDR2 is ANQGSEA. With 6 bases clipped from V and 6 bases from J, the junction kept 7 bases outside the gene matches. There are 14 residues in the CDR3. In nucleotides, the CDR3 is TGCAGCGTGGGACAGGGGAATTGGGCCGGGGAGCTGTTTTTT. Encoded protein: CSVGQGNWAGELFF.

The chain combines TRBV24-1 with TRBJ2-1; 7 nucleotides match TRBD2. J gave up 12 bases and V 1 base, and 17 bases lay outside the gene matches. The CDR3 is made up of 17 amino acids. Germline lookup yields CDR1 KGHDR and CDR2 SFDVKD. Written as DNA, the CDR3 is TGTGCCACCAGTGATTTCAAATCGGCGGGAGTGAAGTCCGGGCAGTTCTTC. Translation gives CATSDFKSAGVKSGQFF.

This clone was observed a single time. The chain employs TRBV3-1 (or the pseudogene TRBV3-2) and TRBJ2-2, with D tentatively TRBD2 (5 bases). Trimming left V 3 bases short and J 7 bases short, with 12 bases between. Germline V lookup: CDR1 LGHDT, CDR2 YNNKEL (reference sequence). CDR3 length equals 14 residues. The CDR3: CASSQGTRIGELFF. In DNA, the CDR3 is TGTGCCAGCAGCCAGGGTACTAGAATCGGGGAGCTGTTTTTT.

DNA for the CDR3: TGTGCCTGGAGTGTTTTTTTAGCGGGAGGCCGTTACAATGAGCAGTTCTTC. Protein sequence: CAWSVFLAGGRYNEQFF. This chain joins TRBV30 and TRBJ2-1; TRBD2 matches 10 bases. Trimming cost V 0 bases and J 4 bases; bases outside gene matches: 9. The CDR3 spans 17 residues. Germline-derived CDR1 and CDR2 are GTSNPN and SVGIG (reference sequence).

The chain carries TRBV27 and TRBJ1-2, with 9 bases aligning to TRBD1. Germline-derived CDR1 and CDR2 are MNHEY and SMNVEV (reference sequence). The length of the CDR3 is 16 residues. V shed 3 bases and J 3 bases; nucleotides not matched to a gene: 8. CDR3 region: CASSFRGQGRHYGYTF. CDR3 DNA sequence: TGTGCCAGCAGTTTCCGGGGACAGGGTAGGCACTATGGCTACACCTTC.

V is TRBV10-3 and J is TRBJ2-7; 7 nucleotides align to TRBD2. This CDR3 is built from 13 residues. V was clipped by 6 bases and J by 5 bases; unmatched bases: 7. CDR1 and CDR2 from the germline V gene are ENHRY and SYGVKD. The CDR3 DNA follows: TGTGCCATCAGAGAGGGAGGGCTCAACGAGCAGTACTTC. Protein product: CAIREGGLNEQYF.

This clone was recorded only once. The rearrangement joins TRBV14 to TRBJ2-3, with D maybe TRBD2 (6 bases). Looked up from germline, CDR1 is SGHDN and CDR2 is FVKESK. V was clipped by 0 bases and J by 2 bases, with 12 bases between them. This CDR3 has 16 residues. CDR3 nucleotides: TGTGCCAGCAGCCAAGATACGGCGGGACCCACAGATACGCAGTATTTT. Encoded protein: CASSQDTAGPTDTQYF. The complete variable domain, with remaining parts taken from reference TRBV14 and TRBJ2-3, reads EAGVTQFPSHSVIEKGQTVTLRCDPISGHDNLYWYRRVMGKEIKFLLHFVKESKQDESGMPNNRFLAERTGGTYSTLKVQPAELEDSGVYFCASSQDTAGPTDTQYFGPGTRLTVL.

The chain combines TRBV24-1 with TRBJ2-1; 15 bases agree with TRBD2. The V and J ends lost 1 base and 12 bases, in that order; junction bases with no gene match: 6. CDR3 size: 16 residues. From germline, CDR1 is KGHDR and CDR2 SFDVKD. CDR3 coding DNA: TGTGCCACCAGTGATTTCGGGACTAGCGGGAGGAGGCGGCAGTTCTTC. Protein sequence: CATSDFGTSGRRRQFF.

The chain couples TRBV16 to TRBJ2-1; 8 nucleotides agree with TRBD2. J was trimmed by 4 bases and V by 2 bases; bases with no gene match: 4. CDR1 is KGHSY and CDR2 is FQNENV in the germline V gene. The CDR3 spans 15 residues. The CDR3 bases are TGTGCCAGCAGCCAAGGCAGCGGGAGATACAATGAGCAGTTCTTC. Translated: CASSQGSGRYNEQFF.

The chain links TRBV24-1 to TRBJ2-1, with 8 bases that match TRBD2. Germline lookup yields CDR1 KGHDR and CDR2 SFDVKD. The CDR3 covers 16 residues. Trimming at V came to 7 bases and at J to 4 bases, leaving 11 bases not matched to a gene. DNA for the CDR3: TGTGCCACCAGGCCCGGGAGAGCGGGAGAATACAATGAGCAGTTCTTC. It specifies CATRPGRAGEYNEQFF.

This clone has more than one count but fewer than ten. The genes are TRBV7-2 and TRBJ1-1, with 8 bases matching TRBD1. The V gene's germline CDR1 is SGHTA and CDR2 FQGNSA. V shed 5 bases, J shed 1 base, and the junction held 3 bases outside the gene matches. The CDR3 covers 14 residues. The CDR3 loop is CASSVDRGNTEAFF. CDR3 nucleotides: TGTGCCAGCAGCGTTGACAGGGGGAACACTGAAGCTTTCTTT.

The V and J genes are TRBV5-1 and TRBJ1-3, with 9 nucleotides matching TRBD1. Germline V lookup: CDR1 SGHRS, CDR2 YFSETQ. The CDR3 contains 15 residues. The V segment lost 2 bases and the J segment 5 bases; nucleotides outside the gene matches: 5. In nucleotides, the CDR3 is TGCGCCAGCAGCTTAGACAGGGGGGGCCGAAACACCATATATTTT. This gives the protein CASSLDRGGRNTIYF.

The chain uses TRBV29-1 and TRBJ1-2; no clear D gene. There are 11 residues in the CDR3. Trimming took off 7 bases at V and 1 base at J, with 7 bases between the two ends. CDR1 is SQVTM and CDR2 is ANQGSEA in the germline V gene. The CDR3 bases are TGCAGCGGGGGTGGTAACTATGGCTACACCTTC. This codes for CSGGGNYGYTF.

The rearrangement links TRBV9 to TRBJ1-5, with D unresolved. CDR1 is SGDLS, CDR2 YYNGEE, per germline. The CDR3 spans 13 residues. V was pared by 3 bases and J by 6 bases, with 10 bases between. The CDR3: CASSAGEAQPQHF. The CDR3 DNA is TGTGCCAGCAGCGCGGGAGAGGCTCAGCCCCAGCATTTT.

The chain uses TRBV4-1 and TRBJ2-1; 7 bases agree with TRBD2. Germline values: CDR1 MGHRA, CDR2 YSYEKL. This CDR3 contains 16 residues. With 2 bases clipped from V and 0 bases from J, the junction kept 4 bases outside the gene matches. This CDR3 is CASSQWGGTSYNEQFF. CDR3 sequence (DNA): TGCGCCAGCAGCCAATGGGGAGGGACCTCCTACAATGAGCAGTTCTTC.

This clone was counted a single time. V gene TRBV4-2 combines with J gene TRBJ2-5; D perhaps matches TRBD1 (5 bases). The CDR3 has 15 residues. Germline CDR1 and CDR2: LGHNA and YNFKEQ. Trimming took off 2 bases at V and 5 bases at J, with 15 bases between the two ends. The CDR3 bases are TGTGCCAGCAGCCAACCTCAGGGCATCGGGGAGACCCAGTACTTC. The encoded protein is CASSQPQGIGETQYF.

This clone was counted once. This sequence joins TRBV29-1 and TRBJ2-3, with 8 nucleotides matching TRBD2. The ends lost 6 bases at V and 0 bases at J; junction bases unmatched: 8. Germline CDR1 and CDR2: SQVTM and ANQGSEA. This CDR3 is built from 15 residues. The CDR3 DNA reads TGCAGCGTCGAACCGGGACTAGGAAGCACAGATACGCAGTATTTT. It specifies CSVEPGLGSTDTQYF.